This T cell receptor beta chain was identified in a study of T cell responses to AZD1222 COVID-19 vaccine. Study findings and constraints: In all cases, repertoires were sampled only after the peak T cell response. Of the AZD1222 recipients, only 5 to 7 were seropositive at baseline. Donors were mostly white British, more females; clonal diversity possibly underestimated.

As regards this clone: What it binds is not known.

In germline, CDR1 is SNHLY, CDR2 FYNNEI. Trimming removed 1 base at V and 5 bases at J, with 12 bases between. The CDR3 length is 15 residues. Data came from immunoSEQ multiplex PCR; TCRdb stores just in-frame clones and leaves some out. This table holds 93,000 or so clones, around 90% found once. The sequence was obtained from an adult in good health. This sample comprised peripheral blood, obtained on day 0 of AZD1222 vaccination. The chain combines TRBV2 with TRBJ1-5; D remains ambiguous. Written as DNA, the CDR3 is TGTGCCAGCAGTGAAGGGTGGGTTAGGGATCAGCCCCAGCATTTT. Amino acid sequence: CASSEGWVRDQPQHF.